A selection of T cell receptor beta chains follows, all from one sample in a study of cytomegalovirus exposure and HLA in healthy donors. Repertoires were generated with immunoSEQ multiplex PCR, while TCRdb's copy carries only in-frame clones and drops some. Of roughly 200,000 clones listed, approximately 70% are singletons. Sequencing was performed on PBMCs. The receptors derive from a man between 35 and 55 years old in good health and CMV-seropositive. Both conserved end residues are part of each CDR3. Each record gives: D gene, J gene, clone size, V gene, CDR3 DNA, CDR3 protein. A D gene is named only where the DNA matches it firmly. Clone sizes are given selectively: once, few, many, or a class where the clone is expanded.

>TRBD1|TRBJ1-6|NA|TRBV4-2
TGTGCCAGCAGCCAAGATGCCCGGGGACAGGGTGATTCACCCCTCCACTTT
CASSQDARGQGDSPLHF
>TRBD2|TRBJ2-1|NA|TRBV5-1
TGCGCCAGCAGCTTTCGGGCTAGCGGGGGGGCAGGGAATGAGCAGTTCTTC
CASSFRASGGAGNEQFF
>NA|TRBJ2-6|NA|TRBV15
TGTGCCACCAGCAGAGATTCGGGGGTTGGGGCCAACGTCCTGACTTTC
CATSRDSGVGANVLTF
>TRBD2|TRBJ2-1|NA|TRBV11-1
TGTGCCAGCAGCTTAGGGGCGGGGTCCGTGCGGGAGAACAATGAGCAGTTCTTC
CASSLGAGSVRENNEQFF
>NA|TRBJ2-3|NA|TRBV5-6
TGTGCCAGCAGCTTCCAGGGTGAGGATACGCAGTATTTT
CASSFQGEDTQYF
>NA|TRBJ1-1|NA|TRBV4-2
TGTGCCAGCAGCCAATTATCACGGGGATTTCCTGAAGCTTTCTTT
CASSQLSRGFPEAFF
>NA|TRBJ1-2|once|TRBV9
TGTGCCAGCAGCCTGGACACTCATAACTATGGCTACACCTTC
CASSLDTHNYGYTF
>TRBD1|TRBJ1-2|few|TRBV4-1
TGCGCCAGCAGCCAAGGACTACAGGGGCGTCTGAGTGGCTACACCTTC
CASSQGLQGRLSGYTF
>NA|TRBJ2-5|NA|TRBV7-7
TGTGCCAGCAGCTCCAGTCTTCCCCGTGGGACCCAGTACTTC
CASSSSLPRGTQYF
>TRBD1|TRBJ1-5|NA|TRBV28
TGTGCCAGCAGGGGACAGGGTTGGGAGCCCCAGCATTTT
CASRGQGWEPQHF
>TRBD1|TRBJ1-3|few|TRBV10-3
TGTGCCATCAGGACAGGGGAGAGAAACACCATATATTTT
CAIRTGERNTIYF
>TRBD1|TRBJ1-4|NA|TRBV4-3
TGCGCCAGCAGCCAAGGAAGGGGGACAGGGGGGACAACTAATGAAAAACTGTTTTTT
CASSQGRGTGGTTNEKLFF
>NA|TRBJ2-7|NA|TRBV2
TGTGCCAGCGGTCTCCCGGACAGCTCCTACGAGCAGTACTTC
CASGLPDSSYEQYF
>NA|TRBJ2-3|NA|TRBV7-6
TGTGCCAGCAGACCCCGGTGGACAGATACGCAGTATTTT
CASRPRWTDTQYF
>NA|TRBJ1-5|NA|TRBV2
TGTGCCAGCGCAGGGGTCAATCAGCCCCAGCATTTT
CASAGVNQPQHF
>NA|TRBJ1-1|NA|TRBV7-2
TGTGCCAGCAGCTTACAGGGGCTAGGCACTGAAGCTTTCTTT
CASSLQGLGTEAFF
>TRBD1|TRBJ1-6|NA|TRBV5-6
TGTGCCAGCAGCGGGGACAGGGCAAACTCACCCCTCCACTTT
CASSGDRANSPLHF
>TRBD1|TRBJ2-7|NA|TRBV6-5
TGTGCCAGCAGTTACGGTGGGACAGGTCGCGGCGAGCAGTACTTC
CASSYGGTGRGEQYF
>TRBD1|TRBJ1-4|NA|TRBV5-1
TGCGCCAGCAGCTCCGGACAGGGTGGGACTAATGAAAAACTGTTTTTT
CASSSGQGGTNEKLFF
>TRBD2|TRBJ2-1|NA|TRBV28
TGTGCCAGCAGTTCCAGACTAGCGGGGAGCTCCTACAATGAGCAGTTCTTC
CASSSRLAGSSYNEQFF
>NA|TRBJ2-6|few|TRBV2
TGTGCCAGCAGTGAAATGGGAAGCGGTCCTGGGGCCAACGTCCTGACTTTC
CASSEMGSGPGANVLTF
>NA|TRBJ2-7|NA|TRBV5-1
TGCGCCAGCAGCGTCAGGGAATCCTACGAGCAGTACTTC
CASSVRESYEQYF
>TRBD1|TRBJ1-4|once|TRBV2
TGTGCCAGCAGGAGACAGGGAGGTGAAAAACTGTTTTTT
CASRRQGGEKLFF
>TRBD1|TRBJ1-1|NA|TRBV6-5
TGTGCCAGCAGTTACGGGGACAGGGATTACACTGAAGCTTTCTTT
CASSYGDRDYTEAFF
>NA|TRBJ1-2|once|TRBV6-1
TGTGCCAGCAGTGAAGAGAACAGGATCTATGGCTACACCTTC
CASSEENRIYGYTF
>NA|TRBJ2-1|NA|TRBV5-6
TGTGCCAGCAGCTTGTGGAGTACTAGCACCCTCCTTGGCCATGAGCAGTTCTTC
CASSLWSTSTLLGHEQFF
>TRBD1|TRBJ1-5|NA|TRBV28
TGTGCCAGCAGTTTTAGGACAGGGGGGAATCAGCCCCAGCATTTT
CASSFRTGGNQPQHF
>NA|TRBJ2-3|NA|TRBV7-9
TGTGCCAGCAGCTTACCGGGGAGCACAGATACGCAGTATTTT
CASSLPGSTDTQYF
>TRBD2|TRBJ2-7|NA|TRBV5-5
TGTGCCAGCAGCTTAAATCTAGCGGGGAGGGACGAGCAGTACTTC
CASSLNLAGRDEQYF
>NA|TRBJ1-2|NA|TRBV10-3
TGTGCCGCAGAGTGGGGCGGCGGCTACACCTTC
CAAEWGGGYTF
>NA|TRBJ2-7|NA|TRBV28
TGTGCCAGCAGTTTGACAGGATCCTACGAGCAGTACTTC
CASSLTGSYEQYF
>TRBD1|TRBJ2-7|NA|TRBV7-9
TGTGCCAGCAGTTTACCCGCCCCTTCCGGGACAGGCTATGTAGAGCAGTACTTC
CASSLPAPSGTGYVEQYF
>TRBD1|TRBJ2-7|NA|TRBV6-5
TGTGCCAGCAGCTGGACAGGGAAAGGCAGCGAGCAGTACTTC
CASSWTGKGSEQYF
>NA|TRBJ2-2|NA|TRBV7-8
TGTGCCAGCAGCTTAGTACCTGGGCTCGGGGAGCTGTTTTTT
CASSLVPGLGELFF
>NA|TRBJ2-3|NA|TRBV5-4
TGTGCCAGCAGCTTGTTGGGGAGTACGCAGTATTTT
CASSLLGSTQYF
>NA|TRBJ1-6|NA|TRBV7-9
TGTTCCAGCAGCTCCCTGCCGGGGGAGGGAAATTCACCCCTCCACTTT
CSSSSLPGEGNSPLHF
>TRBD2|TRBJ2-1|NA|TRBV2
TGTGCCAGCAAAAGACTAGCGGGGGCTCTCAACAATGAGCAGTTCTTC
CASKRLAGALNNEQFF
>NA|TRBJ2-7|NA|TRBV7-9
TGTGCCAGCAGCTTTGGGGGCGTAAACGAGCAGTACTTC
CASSFGGVNEQYF
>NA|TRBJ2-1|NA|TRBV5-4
TGTGCCAGCAGCAAATCGGGGGGCGGCCTGGAGGAGTTCTTC
CASSKSGGGLEEFF
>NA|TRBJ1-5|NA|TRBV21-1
TGTGCCAGCAGCAAAGTGCCAGGCAATCAGCCCCAGCATTTT
CASSKVPGNQPQHF
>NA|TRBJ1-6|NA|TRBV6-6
TGTGCCAGCAGTCCGACCTCAGGGTTCAACAATTCACCCCTCCACTTT
CASSPTSGFNNSPLHF
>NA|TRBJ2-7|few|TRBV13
TGTGCCAGCGCCCGGAAGGGGACAACCTCCTACGAGCAGTACTTC
CASARKGTTSYEQYF
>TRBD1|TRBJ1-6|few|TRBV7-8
TGTGCCAGCGCTGGGACAGGGAATTCACCCCTCCACTTT
CASAGTGNSPLHF
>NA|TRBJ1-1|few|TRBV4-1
TGCGCCAGCAGCCATGTACTTACAGGGAACACTGAAGCTTTCTTT
CASSHVLTGNTEAFF
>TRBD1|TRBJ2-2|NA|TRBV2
TGTGCCAGCAGTGCCTACAGGACAGGGGTGAACACCGGGGAGCTGTTTTTT
CASSAYRTGVNTGELFF
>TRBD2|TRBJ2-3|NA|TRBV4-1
TGCGCCAGCAGCCCTACGGGGCGGGGGGGAGAGGATACGCAGTATTTT
CASSPTGRGGEDTQYF
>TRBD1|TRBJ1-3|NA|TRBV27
TGTGCCAGCAGCCGGACAGGGAGAGACTCTGGAAACACCATATATTTT
CASSRTGRDSGNTIYF
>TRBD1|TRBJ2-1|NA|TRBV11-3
TGTGCCAGCAGCCCAGGGACAGGGGTCAATGAGCAGTTCTTC
CASSPGTGVNEQFF
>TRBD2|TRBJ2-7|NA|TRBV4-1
TGCGCCAGCAGCCAAGATTCCCCCGGGATAGCGGGGGCTATTGAGCAGTACTTC
CASSQDSPGIAGAIEQYF
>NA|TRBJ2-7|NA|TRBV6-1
TGTGCCAGCAGTGAAACGGTTAGGGCGGGCGACTACGAGCAGTACTTC
CASSETVRAGDYEQYF
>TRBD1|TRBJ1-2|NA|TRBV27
TGTGCCAGCAGCCAGGGGGCGCGAAACTATGGCTACACCTTC
CASSQGARNYGYTF
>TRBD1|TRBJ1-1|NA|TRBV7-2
TGTGCCAGCAGCACAACCGGGACAGGAAACACTGAAGCTTTCTTT
CASSTTGTGNTEAFF